A selection of T cell receptor beta chains follows, all from one sample in a study of T cell responses to AZD1222 COVID-19 vaccine. Method: immunoSEQ multiplex PCR; TCRdb's copy keeps in-frame clones and lacks some. This repertoire shows over 95,000 clones, about 89% found once; its top ten account for 4% to 5%. The source material was peripheral blood, sampled on day 0 of AZD1222 vaccination. The receptors originated from an adult in good health. Both conserved end residues are trimmed from each CDR3.

V	J	CDR3
TRBV18	TRBJ1-4	ASSPGQNEKLF
TRBV5-1	TRBJ2-5	ASSLLGAQETQY
TRBV5-6	TRBJ1-6	ASSPNGWVNNSPLH
TRBV27	TRBJ2-7	ASSQGGVRGLY
TRBV6-5	TRBJ1-5	ASRDRVAQPQH
TRBV16	TRBJ1-3	ASSLQVPKGNTIY
TRBV28	TRBJ1-2	ASSFSVSPYGYT
TRBV5-6	TRBJ2-1	ASSLGGAAHNEQF
TRBV2	TRBJ1-6	ASSEWGGSYNSPLH
TRBV6-2/TRBV6-3	TRBJ2-7	ASSQGLSGYNYEQY
TRBV5-1	TRBJ1-5	ASSLDGLVSNQPQH
TRBV12-3/TRBV12-4	TRBJ2-7	ASSPSWGNEQY
TRBV12-3/TRBV12-4	TRBJ1-2	ASTVSGTGYT
TRBV12-5	TRBJ1-2	ASGLGTGIYYGYT
TRBV3-1/TRBV3-2	TRBJ2-7	ASRGQGAQIYEQY
TRBV7-9	TRBJ2-7	ASSSTPGQTRVYEQY
TRBV6-2/TRBV6-3	TRBJ1-4	ASSLTVLPEKLF
TRBV27	TRBJ1-1	ASSLSSGGGTEAF
TRBV6-5	TRBJ1-3	ASSLLGSGNTIY
TRBV6-5	TRBJ2-7	ASRTGVSYEQY
TRBV7-9	TRBJ1-2	ASSLVPSGGYT
TRBV7-2	TRBJ2-3	ASSFWQANTQY
TRBV7-3	TRBJ2-5	ASSLSFGRGQETQY
TRBV6-2/TRBV6-3	TRBJ1-1	ASSYVPNTEAF
TRBV3-1/TRBV3-2	TRBJ1-1	ASSQMNTEAF
TRBV3-1/TRBV3-2	TRBJ1-3	ASSQARSLSGNTIY
TRBV6-5	TRBJ1-5	ASREYLGVQPQH
TRBV29-1	TRBJ2-7	SVWSGQATYEQY
TRBV7-9	TRBJ1-5	ASSSGRGLYQPQH
TRBV6-4	TRBJ2-5	ASSPGTSGGVETQY
TRBV4-1	TRBJ1-3	ASSQDTSGNTIY
TRBV2	TRBJ2-7	ASSHRAYEQY
TRBV27	TRBJ2-7	ASSLRASGGLSYEQY
TRBV18	TRBJ1-2	ASSLLQGEPNYGYT
TRBV30	TRBJ1-2	AWSVLGTGGYT